The 32 T cell receptor beta chains in this list originate from one sample, sequenced in a study of beta chain features in type 1 diabetes. The entirety of the isolated RNA underwent reverse transcription, so expressed TCRB transcripts were sequenced. Sequencing used immunoSEQ multiplex PCR; TCRdb keeps in-frame clones, though not all of them. The sample has 860,000 or so clones; roughly a sixth are singletons. The source material was naive CD4+ T cells from blood. These receptors all come from a young woman in good health.

This rearrangement joins TRBV18 to TRBJ2-7; maybe TRBD1 (5 bases). Germline V gives CDR1 KGHSH, CDR2 LQKENI. V lost 3 bases and J 2 bases, leaving 14 bases between the germline ends. The CDR3 covers 15 residues. This CDR3 reads CASSPKAGLAYEQYF. In DNA form, the CDR3 reads TGTGCCAGCTCACCTAAGGCAGGGCTAGCCTACGAGCAGTACTTC.

A word on this clone: Other DNA sequences within the sample encode an identical CDR3. The J gene is TRBJ1-4, the V gene TRBV5-1; tentatively, D is TRBD1 (6 bases). Germline CDR1 reads SGHRS; CDR2 reads YFSETQ. The CDR3 covers 15 residues. Trimming pared 0 bases from V and 2 bases from J, leaving 8 bases between. Here the CDR3 DNA reads TGCGCCAGCAGCTTGGTACAGGGTACTAATGAAAAACTGTTTTTT. This gives the protein CASSLVQGTNEKLFF. The variable domain in full, completed from reference TRBV5-1 and TRBJ1-4, reads KAGVTQTPRYLIKTRGQQVTLSCSPISGHRSVSWYQQTPGQGLQFLFEYFSETQRNKGNFPGRFSGRQFSNSRSEMNVSTLELGDSALYLCASSLVQGTNEKLFFGSGTQLSVL.

This clone was seen a handful of times. This chain connects TRBV9 to TRBJ2-2, with D possibly TRBD2 on 5 matching bases. V lost 4 bases, J lost 4 bases, and 8 bases lay in between. The germline CDR1 and CDR2 sequences are SGDLS and YYNGEE. The CDR3 is made up of 13 amino acids. This chain's CDR3 is CASSTSGTGELFF. In DNA form, the CDR3 reads TGTGCCAGCAGCACTAGTGGCACCGGGGAGCTGTTTTTT.

This chain uses TRBV5-1 with TRBJ2-3; 11 bases agree with TRBD2. Germline lookup yields CDR1 SGHRS and CDR2 YFSETQ. Unmatched junction bases numbered 9, after V lost 3 bases and J lost 3 bases. The CDR3 covers 17 residues. CDR3 sequence: CASSWRPSGRNTDTQYF. CDR3 DNA: TGCGCCAGCAGCTGGAGACCTAGCGGGAGGAATACAGATACGCAGTATTTT.

The chain employs TRBV10-3 and TRBJ2-7, with no clear D. The ends were cut back, 10 bases at V and 7 bases at J, with 20 bases in the middle. There are 13 residues in the CDR3. The germline V gene has CDR1 ENHRY and CDR2 SYGVKD. This CDR3 reads CATNDATTREQYF. The DNA for the CDR3 is TGTGCCACCAATGACGCCACGACCCGAGAGCAGTACTTC.

V is TRBV7-8 and J is TRBJ2-5; 11 bases align to TRBD2. The length of the CDR3 is 16 residues. V lost 0 bases to trimming and J lost 1 base; unmatched junction nucleotides: 1. CDR1 SGHVS and CDR2 FQNEAQ come from the germline V gene. In nucleotides, the CDR3 is TGTGCCAGCAGCTTAGCCGGACTAGCGGGCCAAGAGACCCAGTACTTC. Translated, it gives CASSLAGLAGQETQYF.

This clone occurred a few times. The J gene is TRBJ2-3, the V gene TRBV5-1; tentatively, D is TRBD2 (6 bases). With 3 bases removed from V and 5 bases from J, the gap between germline ends came to 13 bases. Germline lookup yields CDR1 SGHRS and CDR2 YFSETQ. This CDR3 has 14 residues. This chain's CDR3 is CASSWSMGGDTQYF. The CDR3 DNA follows: TGCGCCAGCAGCTGGAGTATGGGGGGAGATACGCAGTATTTT. Full variable domain (missing parts from reference TRBV5-1 and TRBJ2-3): KAGVTQTPRYLIKTRGQQVTLSCSPISGHRSVSWYQQTPGQGLQFLFEYFSETQRNKGNFPGRFSGRQFSNSRSEMNVSTLELGDSALYLCASSWSMGGDTQYFGPGTRLTVL.

V is TRBV19 and J is TRBJ2-1; D ambiguous. This CDR3 is built from 13 residues. Germline CDR1 LNHDA, CDR2 SQIVND (reference sequence). V was trimmed by 3 bases and J by 2 bases, leaving 5 bases between them. The CDR3 DNA is TGTGCCAGTAGTATCAATACCTACAATGAGCAGTTCTTC. This translates into CASSINTYNEQFF.

Worth noting for this clone: Other DNA sequences in this sample translate to the same CDR3. The chain carries TRBV5-1 and TRBJ2-1, with 7 bases fitting TRBD2. Trimming removed 0 bases from V and 0 bases from J; junction bases left unmatched: 3. The CDR3 length is 16 residues. Germline CDR1 SGHRS, CDR2 YFSETQ. In DNA form, the CDR3 reads TGCGCCAGCAGCTTGGGGGGAGGGAGCTCCTACAATGAGCAGTTCTTC. Translating gives CASSLGGGSSYNEQFF.

The sample holds a few counts of this clone. This sequence joins TRBV7-3 and TRBJ2-7; 7 bases line up with TRBD1. The V gene's germline CDR1 is SGHTA and CDR2 FQGTGA. The CDR3 is made up of 16 amino acids. V dropped 1 base and J dropped 0; count of bases not matched to a gene: 6. DNA of the CDR3: TGTGCCAGCAGCTTAATGGGGACAGCCAACTCCTACGAGCAGTACTTC. Its translation: CASSLMGTANSYEQYF.

In this sample, this clone turned up a few times. The chain joins TRBV15 to TRBJ2-7; 13 bases agree with TRBD2. The CDR3 consists of 19 residues. Trimming removed 5 bases from V and 1 base from J; junction bases left unmatched: 14. Germline values: CDR1 LNHNV, CDR2 YYDKDF (reference sequence). CDR3: CATSGRSSGLAGRSYEQYF. Here the CDR3 DNA reads TGTGCCACCAGCGGGCGGAGTTCGGGACTAGCGGGAAGGTCCTACGAGCAGTACTTC.

This clone occurred a few times. The chain uses TRBV19 and TRBJ2-7, with 11 bases matching TRBD2. CDR1 and CDR2 (germline): LNHDA, SQIVND (reference sequence). V lost 10 bases, J lost 6 bases, and 14 bases stayed unmatched. CDR3 size: 15 residues. CDR3 region: CATRKESGTSGEQYF. CDR3 bases: TGTGCCACCCGGAAGGAATCCGGGACTAGCGGCGAGCAGTACTTC.

Concerning this clone itself: Relative to the germline gene, one junction end is altered; a read error may explain this. This sample also contains other DNA sequences that code for the same CDR3. The rearrangement uses TRBV5-1 and TRBJ2-3; 14 bases are a match to TRBD2. The CDR3 extends over 15 amino acids. Per germline, CDR1 SGHRS and CDR2 YFSETQ. This CDR3 reads CASSSGLAGVDTQYF. DNA of the CDR3: TGCGCCAGCAGCTCGGGACTAGCGGGAGTGGATACGCAGTATTTC.

The chain recombines TRBV6-5 with TRBJ2-5, with 8 bases fitting TRBD1. CDR1 and CDR2 from the germline V gene are MNHEY and SVGAGI. After removal of 0 bases from V and 5 bases from J, the junction contained 8 bases not matched to a gene. The CDR3 contains 16 residues. The DNA for the CDR3 is TGTGCCAGCAGTTACTCGCGCGGGACAGGTCCGGAGACCCAGTACTTC. Encoded protein: CASSYSRGTGPETQYF.

This clone was picked up a small number of times. The DNA of the CDR3 is TGTGCCAGCTCGCGGGACCGTAACAATGAGCAGTTCTTC. Protein sequence: CASSRDRNNEQFF. This chain links TRBV18 with TRBJ2-1, with TRBD2 as a possible D gene (6 bases). CDR1 is KGHSH and CDR2 is LQKENI in the germline V gene. The CDR3 runs to 13 residues. The V and J ends lost 6 bases and 5 bases respectively, with 11 bases between them.

This clone was picked up a small number of times. The chain combines TRBV6-5 with TRBJ2-1; 13 bases line up with TRBD2. CDR1 is MNHEY and CDR2 is SVGAGI in the germline V gene. This CDR3 comprises 15 residues. The V segment lost 6 bases and the J segment 7 bases; nucleotides outside the gene matches: 6. In DNA, the CDR3 is TGTGCCAGCAGCCTACTAGCGGGAGGGTGGAATGAGCAGTTCTTC. It is translated as CASSLLAGGWNEQFF.

V is TRBV7-8 and J is TRBJ2-1; no clear D gene. Germline V gene lookup returns CDR1 SGHVS and CDR2 FQNEAQ. This CDR3 is built from 16 residues. Trimming took 0 bases from V and 4 from J, leaving 13 bases between them. The CDR3: CASSLALVVGYNEQFF. DNA for the CDR3: TGTGCCAGCAGCTTAGCGCTGGTGGTAGGGTACAATGAGCAGTTCTTC.

This clone was seen a handful of times. This chain connects TRBV13 to TRBJ2-7, with 11 bases fitting TRBD2. The CDR3 is 15 amino acids. CDR1 is PRHDT, CDR2 FYEKMQ, per germline (reference sequence). V lost 5 bases, J lost 3 bases, and 6 bases stayed unmatched. CDR3 protein: CASSKSTSGVYEQYF. The CDR3, as DNA: TGTGCCAGCAGCAAATCGACTAGCGGGGTCTACGAGCAGTACTTC.

This clone was picked up a small number of times. V and J are TRBV25-1 and TRBJ2-7; 12 bases agree with TRBD2. Trimming took 1 base from V and 6 from J; bases not matched to a gene: 4. The CDR3 is 15 amino acids. Germline CDR1 MGHDK, CDR2 SYGVNS. The CDR3 DNA sequence: TGTGCCAGCAGTGAATGGACTAGCGGGACCAGCGAGCAGTACTTC. As protein: CASSEWTSGTSEQYF.

This clone was detected a few times. The chain links TRBV28 to TRBJ2-6; possibly TRBD2 for D (5 bases). V was trimmed by 5 bases and J by 4 bases, leaving 6 bases between them. The CDR3 is made up of 13 amino acids. CDR1 is MDHEN and CDR2 is SYDVKM in the germline V gene. The CDR3 is CASSGEGANVLTF. For the CDR3, the DNA is TGTGCCAGCAGTGGGGAGGGGGCCAACGTCCTGACTTTC.

The genes are TRBV7-2 and TRBJ2-5; 7 bases align to TRBD1. The CDR3 consists of 15 residues. The J segment lost 1 base and the V segment lost 6 bases, leaving 8 bases of the junction unmatched. Germline CDR1 is SGHTA and CDR2 is FQGNSA. This chain's CDR3 is CASRKRRTGQETQYF. The CDR3 coding sequence is TGTGCCAGCAGAAAACGACGGACAGGCCAAGAGACCCAGTACTTC.

The CDR3 reads CASSFVQGVTEAFF. CDR3 DNA: TGTGCCAGCAGCTTCGTCCAGGGGGTCACTGAAGCTTTCTTT. The gene calls are TRBV7-9 and TRBJ1-1; 7 positions match TRBD1. The germline gives CDR1 SEHNR, CDR2 FQNEAQ (reference sequence). With V trimmed by 3 bases and J by 4 bases, 5 bases remained unmatched. CDR3 length: 14 residues.

The V and J genes are TRBV5-4 and TRBJ2-1, with 12 positions matching TRBD2. The ends lost 4 bases at V and 8 bases at J; junction bases unmatched: 7. This CDR3 contains 15 residues. Germline CDR1 reads SGHNT; CDR2 reads YYREEE (reference sequence). The DNA of the CDR3 is TGTGCCAGCAGCCAGACTAGCGGGAGTGGCTATGAGCAGTTCTTC. Its protein product is CASSQTSGSGYEQFF. The complete variable domain, with remaining parts taken from reference TRBV5-4 and TRBJ2-1, reads ETGVTQSPTHLIKTRGQQVTLRCSSQSGHNTVSWYQQALGQGPQFIFQYYREEENGRGNFPPRFSGLQFPNYSSELNVNALELDDSALYLCASSQTSGSGYEQFFGPGTRLTVL.

This clone has more than one count but fewer than ten. V gene TRBV2 combines with J gene TRBJ1-5; 11 bases are a match to TRBD1. CDR3 size: 15 residues. CDR1 is SNHLY, CDR2 FYNNEI, per germline. Losses at the gene ends were 5 bases for V and 6 bases for J; bases not matched to a gene: 6. The CDR3 DNA sequence: TGTGCCAGCAGTACTGGACAGGGGGCTTTTCAGCCCCAGCATTTT. Protein product: CASSTGQGAFQPQHF.

The chain combines TRBV5-1 with TRBJ2-7; the D gene is possibly TRBD1 (6 bases). V gave up 2 bases and J gave up 0 bases, with 12 bases separating them. The length of the CDR3 is 15 residues. Germline CDR1 SGHRS, CDR2 YFSETQ. CDR3 sequence: CASSFVGQSSYEQYF. The CDR3 nucleotides are TGCGCCAGCAGCTTCGTTGGACAGTCCTCCTACGAGCAGTACTTC.

The V call is TRBV5-6, the J call TRBJ1-5; 7 bases match TRBD1. The CDR3 is made up of 14 amino acids. Per germline, CDR1 SGHDT and CDR2 YYEEEE. The V segment lost 4 bases and the J segment 5 bases; nucleotides outside the gene matches: 6. CDR3 in amino acids: CASSETGNHQPQHF. Written as DNA, the CDR3 is TGTGCCAGCAGCGAGACAGGGAACCATCAGCCCCAGCATTTT.

The chain recombines TRBV28 with TRBJ2-7, with D possibly matching TRBD2 (5 bases). The CDR3 runs 13 residues. Trimming removed 2 bases from V and 4 bases from J, with 9 bases in between. Germline V gene sequence: CDR1 MDHEN, CDR2 SYDVKM. The CDR3 region is CASSLPLVYEQYF. As DNA, the CDR3 is TGTGCCAGCAGTTTACCACTAGTGTACGAGCAGTACTTC.

This clone was counted a few times. The chain couples TRBV6-6 to TRBJ2-4, with 10 positions matching TRBD1. The trim removed 0 bases at V and 6 bases at J, leaving 5 bases unmatched. The CDR3 consists of 16 residues. The germline V gene has CDR1 MNHNY and CDR2 SVGAGI (reference sequence). CDR3 sequence: CASSYSTGGLGNIQYF. CDR3 in DNA: TGTGCCAGCAGTTACTCGACAGGGGGCTTAGGAAACATTCAGTACTTC.

The chain joins TRBV4-3 to TRBJ2-5, with D possibly being TRBD2 (5 bases). The CDR3 spans 14 residues. CDR1 LGHNA and CDR2 YSLEER come from the germline V gene. Deletions cut 0 bases from V and 5 bases from J, with 10 bases between. The CDR3 spells CASSQDRERETQYF. In nucleotides, the CDR3 is TGCGCCAGCAGCCAAGATAGGGAGAGGGAGACCCAGTACTTC.

V is TRBV19 and J is TRBJ2-6; D unclear. Trimming removed 3 bases at V and 0 bases at J, with 18 bases between. Germline V CDR1 and CDR2: LNHDA, SQIVND (reference sequence). CDR3 length equals 19 residues. The CDR3 protein is CASSISRPAEPSGANVLTF. The CDR3 bases are TGTGCCAGTAGTATCTCGAGGCCTGCCGAGCCCTCTGGGGCCAACGTCCTGACTTTC. The whole variable domain, filled in from reference TRBV19 and TRBJ2-6, reads DGGITQSPKYLFRKEGQNVTLSCEQNLNHDAMYWYRQDPGQGLRLIYYSQIVNDFQKGDIAEGYSVSREKKESFPLTVTSAQKNPTAFYLCASSISRPAEPSGANVLTFGAGSRLTVL.

This clone was observed a few times. V is TRBV11-2 and J is TRBJ2-1; D ambiguous. This CDR3 is built from 13 residues. Germline V gene data show CDR1 as SGHAT and CDR2 as FQNNGV. V lost 1 base, J lost 9 bases, and 10 bases lay in between. CDR3 amino acids: CASSLVVGREQFF. DNA for the CDR3: TGTGCCAGCAGCTTAGTGGTAGGACGTGAGCAGTTCTTC.

In DNA, the CDR3 is TGTGCCACCAGGGGGCCCAGTGAGGGGCAGTACTTC. Amino acids: CATRGPSEGQYF. The chain carries TRBV15 and TRBJ2-7; tentatively, D is TRBD1 or TRBD2 (5 bases each). CDR1 and CDR2 from the germline V gene are LNHNV and YYDKDF (reference sequence). Trimming stripped 6 bases from V and 9 bases from J, with 15 bases between. The CDR3 length is 12 residues.